The 11 T cell receptor beta chains given below trace back to one sample, sequenced in a study of blood T cell repertoires in COVID-19. Assay used: immunoSEQ multiplex PCR; TCRdb lists only in-frame clones, some missing. The sample holds 250,000 or so clones, about 90% seen once. The sequenced material came from PBMCs or T cells enriched from blood (not recorded which). These receptor sequences come from a woman in her thirties or forties who had been exposed to COVID-19.

This chain uses TRBV7-2 with TRBJ2-3; 8 bases match TRBD2. Germline CDR1 is SGHTA and CDR2 is FQGNSA. CDR3 length equals 16 residues. V shed 5 bases and J 4 bases; nucleotides not matched to a gene: 11. DNA of the CDR3: TGTGCCAGCAGCCCACGGGGGGGCCGGGGGGCAGATACGCAGTATTTT. This sequence encodes CASSPRGGRGADTQYF.

The chain recombines TRBV28 with TRBJ1-1; D gene ambiguous. The germline V and J ends were trimmed by 5 bases and 1 base, with 14 bases remaining between them. From germline, CDR1 is MDHEN and CDR2 SYDVKM. This CDR3 comprises 15 residues. CDR3 in amino acids: CASSLFNGWNTEAFF. The CDR3, as DNA: TGTGCCAGCAGTCTCTTCAACGGGTGGAACACTGAAGCTTTCTTT.

This chain uses TRBV6-6 with TRBJ1-5, with a weak D call TRBD1 (6 bases). Trimming took 8 bases from V and 2 from J, leaving 19 bases between them. CDR1 is MNHNY, CDR2 SVGAGI, per germline (reference sequence). The CDR3 is 16 residues long. CDR3 protein: CASLGQGRVGNQPQHF. In DNA, the CDR3 is TGTGCCAGCCTCGGGCAGGGGAGGGTTGGCAATCAGCCCCAGCATTTT.

The chain links TRBV19 to TRBJ2-2; D remains ambiguous. V lost 7 bases and J lost 0, with 6 bases in between. Looked up from germline, CDR1 is LNHDA and CDR2 is SQIVND (reference sequence). The CDR3 covers 13 residues. CDR3 in DNA: TGTGCCAGTAACAGAGCGAACACCGGGGAGCTGTTTTTT. Translating it yields CASNRANTGELFF.

This chain uses TRBV9 with TRBJ2-7, with D hard to call. The ends were cut back, 3 bases at V and 0 bases at J, with 16 bases in the middle. Germline CDR1 and CDR2: SGDLS and YYNGEE. The CDR3 has 16 amino acids. The CDR3 region is CASSETGPESSYEQYV. CDR3 in DNA: TGTGCCAGCAGCGAGACCGGCCCGGAGAGCTCCTACGAGCAGTACGTC.

This sequence joins TRBV7-9 and TRBJ2-3; TRBD1 matches at 8 bases. Germline V gives CDR1 SEHNR, CDR2 FQNEAQ (reference sequence). Trimming took 3 bases from V and 0 from J; bases not matched to a gene: 2. This CDR3 has 15 residues. The CDR3 spells CASSLTGASTDTQYF. As DNA, the CDR3 is TGTGCCAGCAGCTTGACAGGGGCTAGCACAGATACGCAGTATTTT.

The rearrangement joins TRBV4-2 to TRBJ2-1, with 7 bases lining up with TRBD2. Germline CDR1 reads LGHNA; CDR2 reads YNFKEQ. CDR3 length equals 16 residues. V lost 3 bases to trimming and J lost 0 bases; unmatched junction nucleotides: 5. Here the CDR3 reads CASSQDLADSYNEQFF. CDR3 bases: TGTGCCAGCAGCCAGGACCTAGCGGACTCCTACAATGAGCAGTTCTTC.

With respect to this clone: The same CDR3 arises from other DNA sequences in this sample as well. The chain is built from TRBV3-1 (or the pseudogene TRBV3-2) and TRBJ1-2; TRBD1 is a possible D gene (5 bases). V was shortened by 0 bases and J by 3 bases, with 5 bases between the two germline ends. Germline values: CDR1 LGHDT, CDR2 YNNKEL (reference sequence). The CDR3 is made up of 13 amino acids. This CDR3 reads CASSQEGDYGYTF. DNA for the CDR3: TGTGCCAGCAGCCAAGAAGGGGACTATGGCTACACCTTC.

The chain couples TRBV4-2 to TRBJ2-3; 9 bases match TRBD2. V was pared by 1 base and J by 2 bases, with 1 base of the junction left unmatched. The CDR3 loop spans 15 amino acids. The germline CDR1 and CDR2 sequences are LGHNA and YNFKEQ. For the CDR3, the DNA is TGTGCCAGCAGCCAAGCTAGCGGGATCACAGATACGCAGTATTTT. As protein: CASSQASGITDTQYF.

This clone has only a few counts. The rearrangement uses TRBV11-3 and TRBJ2-3; D possibly corresponds to TRBD2 (6 bases). CDR1 and CDR2 from the germline V gene are SGHNT and YENEEA. This CDR3 has 15 residues. Trimming took off 4 bases at V and 0 bases at J, with 11 bases between the two ends. CDR3 coding DNA: TGTGCCAGCAGCTCACCCGGGACTAGCACAGATACGCAGTATTTT. Protein sequence: CASSSPGTSTDTQYF. The entire variable domain, with the rest obtained from reference TRBV11-3 and TRBJ2-3, is as follows: EAGVVQSPRYKIIEKKQPVAFWCNPISGHNTLYWYLQNLGQGPELLIRYENEEAVDDSQLPKDRFSAERLKGVDSTLKIQPAELGDSAVYLCASSSPGTSTDTQYFGPGTRLTVL.

V usage is TRBV21-1 and J usage is TRBJ1-3. TRBV21-1 is given as a pseudogene. CDR3 length: 15 amino acids. CDR3 region: CARTGRLHSGNTIYF. The CDR3 DNA reads as TGTGCCAGGACCGGGAGGCTTCACTCTGGAAACACCATATATTTT.